This entry lists 13 T cell receptor beta chains sequenced from one sample in a study of CD8+ T cells in alopecia areata. Isolated RNA was reverse transcribed into cDNA used as the sequencing template. Assay used: immunoSEQ multiplex PCR; TCRdb lists only in-frame clones, some missing. The sample consists of about 120,000 clones, around 56% of them appearing once. Documented treatment: oral pan-JAK inhibitor, 5-10 mg twice daily. This sample comprised CD4+ T cells sorted from blood, obtained at week 4, from a patient treated with tofacitinib. Receptors were obtained from a human donor with alopecia areata.

The chain recombines TRBV9 with TRBJ1-1, with D possibly TRBD1 on 5 matching bases. This CDR3 is 16 amino acids long. Germline CDR1 and CDR2: SGDLS and YYNGEE. The V and J ends lost 0 bases and 1 base respectively, with 13 bases between them. The CDR3 spells CASSVGGAQANTEAFF. The CDR3 bases are TGTGCCAGCAGCGTAGGAGGGGCTCAAGCGAACACTGAAGCTTTCTTT. Complete variable domain (other parts from reference TRBV9 and TRBJ1-1): DSGVTQTPKHLITATGQRVTLRCSPRSGDLSVYWYQQSLDQGLQFLIQYYNGEERAKGNILERFSAQQFPDLHSELNLSSLELGDSALYFCASSVGGAQANTEAFFGQGTRLTVV.

The gene calls are TRBV23-1 and TRBJ2-3; 13 bases are a match to TRBD2. TRBV23-1 is classed as an ORF, of uncertain function. V lost 3 bases to trimming and J lost 9 bases; unmatched junction nucleotides: 6. The CDR3 is 15 residues long. CDR3 sequence: CASSHSGLAGETQYF. In DNA, the CDR3 is TGCGCCAGCAGTCATTCCGGACTAGCGGGAGAAACGCAGTATTTT.

This clone was detected many times. Other DNA sequences in the same sample also yield this CDR3. The CDR3 sequence: CASTTGTNSNQPQHF. DNA for the CDR3: TGTGCCAGTACCACCGGGACAAATAGCAATCAGCCCCAGCATTTT. The chain joins TRBV19 to TRBJ1-5; TRBD1 might be the D (6 bases). V shed 7 bases and J shed 0 bases, with 13 bases lying between them. The CDR3 is 15 amino acids. The germline gives CDR1 LNHDA, CDR2 SQIVND (reference sequence).

The chain combines TRBV30 with TRBJ1-5; no clear D gene. CDR1 and CDR2 from the germline V gene are GTSNPN and SVGIG (reference sequence). CDR3 length: 13 residues. V lost 5 bases, J lost 4 bases, and 12 bases lay in between. The CDR3: CAWERGENQPQHF. CDR3 in DNA: TGTGCCTGGGAAAGAGGAGAGAATCAGCCCCAGCATTTT.

The chain recombines TRBV9 with TRBJ1-1, with D maybe TRBD1 (5 bases). Looked up from germline, CDR1 is SGDLS and CDR2 is YYNGEE. CDR3 size: 14 residues. Trimming cost V 4 bases and J 4 bases, with 14 bases left between them. The CDR3 here is CASSPQAGGTEAFF. CDR3 sequence (DNA): TGTGCCAGCAGCCCCCAGGCGGGGGGCACTGAAGCTTTCTTT.

The CDR3 DNA sequence: TGTGCCAGCAGTTCCTTGGTGGGGGGCTACAATGAGCAGTTCTTC. Residues: CASSSLVGGYNEQFF. This chain links TRBV6-5 with TRBJ2-1; tentatively, D is TRBD2 (6 bases). V lost 4 bases, J lost 3 bases, and 13 bases lay in between. The CDR3 is made up of 15 amino acids. Germline V gene data show CDR1 as MNHEY and CDR2 as SVGAGI.

The V gene is TRBV6-5, the J gene TRBJ1-4; D unclear. Germline V gene data show CDR1 as MNHEY and CDR2 as SVGAGI. Trimming cost V 6 bases and J 8 bases, with 16 bases left between them. The CDR3 is made up of 14 amino acids. CDR3 DNA sequence: TGTGCCAGCAGCCCAACTGACGGACTGGAAAAACTGTTTTTT. Translation: CASSPTDGLEKLFF.

This clone was found a few times. In DNA form, the CDR3 reads TGTGCCAGCAGCGCTGAGGGGGGAAAACAGCCCCAGCATTTT. This sequence encodes CASSAEGGKQPQHF. This chain joins TRBV9 and TRBJ1-5; the D gene is possibly TRBD1 (6 bases). In germline, CDR1 is SGDLS, CDR2 YYNGEE. The CDR3 totals 14 residues. V lost 3 bases, J lost 7 bases, and 14 bases lay in between.

The table lists this clone with a count of one. J is TRBJ2-5 and V is TRBV7-6; no clear D gene. Germline CDR1 reads SGHVS; CDR2 reads FNYEAQ. V dropped 6 bases and J dropped 5 bases, with 10 bases sitting between them. The length of the CDR3 is 12 residues. As DNA, the CDR3 is TGTGCCAGCAGTTCCATGGGGGAGACCCAGTACTTC. This gives the protein CASSSMGETQYF.

The J gene is TRBJ2-1, the V gene TRBV2, with TRBD1 identical over 9 bases. Germline CDR1 reads SNHLY; CDR2 reads FYNNEI. Germline trimming cut 6 bases from V and 6 bases from J; bases unmatched to any gene: 15. The CDR3 loop spans 17 amino acids. As DNA, the CDR3 is TGTGCCAGCAGAGATACGATTGGGACAGGGAAAGGCAATGAGCAGTTCTTC. This sequence encodes CASRDTIGTGKGNEQFF.

The chain is built from TRBV9 and TRBJ2-1; D gene uncertain. This CDR3 has 15 residues. V was trimmed by 0 bases and J by 4 bases, leaving 11 bases between them. CDR1 is SGDLS, CDR2 YYNGEE, per germline. CDR3 region: CASSVEDQLYNEQFF. In nucleotides, the CDR3 is TGTGCCAGCAGCGTAGAGGACCAACTTTACAATGAGCAGTTCTTC.

The chain uses TRBV27 and TRBJ1-4, with a tentative D call TRBD1 (6 bases). The CDR3 covers 15 residues. The V gene lost 4 bases and the J gene lost 6 bases, with 15 bases spanning the gap. The germline CDR1 and CDR2 sequences are MNHEY and SMNVEV (reference sequence). CDR3: CASSSGHGRDEKLFF. The CDR3 DNA sequence: TGTGCCAGCAGTTCGGGACACGGGAGGGATGAAAAACTGTTTTTT.

The chain has TRBV6-1 and TRBJ1-5; D gene unclear. V was trimmed by 4 bases and J by 0 bases, leaving 7 bases between them. Germline loops: CDR1 MNHNS, CDR2 SASEGT. The CDR3 is 14 residues long. The CDR3 protein is CASSAGNSNQPQHF. In nucleotides, the CDR3 is TGTGCCAGCAGTGCGGGTAATAGCAATCAGCCCCAGCATTTT.